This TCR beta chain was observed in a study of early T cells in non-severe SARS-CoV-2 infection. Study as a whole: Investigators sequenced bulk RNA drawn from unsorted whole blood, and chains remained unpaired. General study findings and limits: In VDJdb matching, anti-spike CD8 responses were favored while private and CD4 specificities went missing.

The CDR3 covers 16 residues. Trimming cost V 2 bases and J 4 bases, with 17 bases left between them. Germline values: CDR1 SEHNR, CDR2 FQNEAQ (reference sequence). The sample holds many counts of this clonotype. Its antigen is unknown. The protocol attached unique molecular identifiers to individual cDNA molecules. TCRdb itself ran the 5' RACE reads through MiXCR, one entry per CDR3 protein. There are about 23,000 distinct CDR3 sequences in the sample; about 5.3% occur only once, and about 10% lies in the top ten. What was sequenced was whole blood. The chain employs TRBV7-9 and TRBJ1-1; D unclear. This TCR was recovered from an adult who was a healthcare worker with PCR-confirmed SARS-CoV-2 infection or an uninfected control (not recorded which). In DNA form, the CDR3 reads TGTGCCAGCAGCTTAATTAAGCCGGGCCTGGGCACTGAAGCTTTCTTT. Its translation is CASSLIKPGLGTEAFF.